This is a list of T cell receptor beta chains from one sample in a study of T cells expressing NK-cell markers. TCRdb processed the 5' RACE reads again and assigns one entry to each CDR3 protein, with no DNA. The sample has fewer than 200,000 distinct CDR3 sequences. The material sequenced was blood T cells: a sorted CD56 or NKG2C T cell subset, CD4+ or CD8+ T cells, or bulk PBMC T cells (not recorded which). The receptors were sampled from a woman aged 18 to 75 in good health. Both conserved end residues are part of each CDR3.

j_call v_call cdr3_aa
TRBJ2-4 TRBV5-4 CASSLGLTKNIQYF
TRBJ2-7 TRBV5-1 CASSLFGGDGSYEQYF
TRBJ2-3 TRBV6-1 CASRDRSGSTDTQYF
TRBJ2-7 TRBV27 CASSLGKGVWQYF
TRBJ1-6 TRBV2 CASGLRTSYNSPLHF
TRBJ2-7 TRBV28 CASSWQGQGVYEQYF
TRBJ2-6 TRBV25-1 CASSEWWARSGANVLTF
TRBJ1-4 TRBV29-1 CSVETGIGKLFF
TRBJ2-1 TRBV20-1 CSASLTGLGDEQFF
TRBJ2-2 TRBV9 CASSPTSGRANTGELFF
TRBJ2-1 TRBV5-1 CASSPGASFGEQFF
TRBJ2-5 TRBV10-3 CAISATSGGGKETQYF
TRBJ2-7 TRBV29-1 CSVAAEYSKQYF
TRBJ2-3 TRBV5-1 CASSPMTGFGTDTQYF
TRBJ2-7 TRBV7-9 CASSWDRPVSYEQYF
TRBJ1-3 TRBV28 CASSTGSSGNTIYF
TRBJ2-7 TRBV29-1 CSVVGAAYEQYF
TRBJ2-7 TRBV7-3 CASSPGHAIRVHEQYF
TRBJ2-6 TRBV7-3 CASSLRGLPEDATGANVLTF
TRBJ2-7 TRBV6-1 CASTRDDNSYEQYF
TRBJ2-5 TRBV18 CASSPPGGAQETQYF
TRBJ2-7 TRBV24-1 CATSDSRAPGEQYF
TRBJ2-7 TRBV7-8 CASSLMLAVEQYF
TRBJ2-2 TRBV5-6 CASSLELGGPDTGELFF
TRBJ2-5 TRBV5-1 CASRERSAETQYF
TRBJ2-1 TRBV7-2 CASSPGLVSEQFF
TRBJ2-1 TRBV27 CASSLVVGKDLNEQFF
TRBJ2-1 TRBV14 CASSQLGLAGDNEQFF
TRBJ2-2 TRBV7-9 CASSARGSGELFF
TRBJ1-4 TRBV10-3 CAISLNGEKLFF
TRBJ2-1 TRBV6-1 CASSEVTGWGYNEQFF
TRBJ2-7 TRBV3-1 CASSQGGTSYEQYF
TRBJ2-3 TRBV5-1 CASSFGGGSGTDTQYF
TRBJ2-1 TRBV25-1 CASRGQGNNEQFF
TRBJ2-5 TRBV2 CASGTGSETQYF
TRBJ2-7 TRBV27 CASAWERGYEQYF
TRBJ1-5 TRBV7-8 CASSPRTGGNQPQHF
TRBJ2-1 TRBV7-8 CASSLARGSGGYNEQFF
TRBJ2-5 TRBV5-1 CASSLVLAGNQETQYF
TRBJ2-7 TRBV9 CASSVAPTAGDEQYF
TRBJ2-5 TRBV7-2 CASSLVGSGAQYF
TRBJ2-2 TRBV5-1 CASSSDGQSTGELFF
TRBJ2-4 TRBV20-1 CSAVRPGGLSNIQYF
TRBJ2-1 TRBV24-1 CATSDPSGFYNEQFF
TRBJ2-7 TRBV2 CASGDLHSGNYEQYF